This record covers a single TCR beta chain. What it recognizes is unknown. An assay was performed, and its level was deep. Measured with immunoSEQ multiplex PCR; TCRdb has only the in-frame clones, and not every one. The table includes 550,000 to 850,000 clones, approximately 79% detected once. The data were taken from a study of shared clonotypes between healthy human individuals. Study-wide points: Sampling covered blood only; tissue repertoires likely differ.

Donors were healthy HIV-negative adults without recently reported acute infections or vaccinations. Caucasian adults residing in Nashville, Tennessee made up all the donors. V shed 0 bases, J shed 4 bases, and the junction held 6 bases outside the gene matches. The CDR3 is 15 amino acids. Germline CDR1 reads SGHDT; CDR2 reads YYEEEE. The V call is TRBV5-6, the J call TRBJ1-1; 7 bases match TRBD1. The clonotype originates from a young woman in good health. The sequencing sample was made of memory CD4+ T cells sorted from blood. As to subset: CD45RA-negative fraction. The DNA of the CDR3 is TGTGCCAGCAGCTTGGTCGACAGGGATGGCACTGAAGCTTTCTTT. As protein: CASSLVDRDGTEAFF.